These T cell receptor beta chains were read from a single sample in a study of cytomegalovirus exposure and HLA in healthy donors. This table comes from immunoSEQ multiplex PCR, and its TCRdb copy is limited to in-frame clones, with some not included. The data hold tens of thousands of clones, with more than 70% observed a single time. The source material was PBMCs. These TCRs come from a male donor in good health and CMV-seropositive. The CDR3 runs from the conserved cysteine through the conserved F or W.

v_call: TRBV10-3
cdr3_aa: CAISESTQGGDGYTF

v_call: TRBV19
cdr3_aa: CASSTSGTGDTQYF

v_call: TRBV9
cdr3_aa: CASSVEQGGIADTQYF

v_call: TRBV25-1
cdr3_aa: CASSEGAINTGELFF

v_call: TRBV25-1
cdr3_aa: CASSELGQPDYEQYF

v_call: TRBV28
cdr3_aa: CASSFSGGGQPQHF

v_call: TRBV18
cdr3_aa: CASSPSGSLNTEAFF

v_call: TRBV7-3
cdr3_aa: CASSPQPGGVYEQYF

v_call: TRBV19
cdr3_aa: CASRPGTNTGELFF

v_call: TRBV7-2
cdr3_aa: CASSFVAGGASEQYF

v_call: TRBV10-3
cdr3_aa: CAISEERGGAGELFF

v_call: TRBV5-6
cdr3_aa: CASSPTVAKNIQYF

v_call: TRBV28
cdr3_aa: CASSLSIGAWGAGELFF

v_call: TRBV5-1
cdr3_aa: CASSLGSLAGNYNEQFF

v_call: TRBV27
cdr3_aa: CASSPITGTGFNYGYTF

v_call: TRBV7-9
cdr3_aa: CASSPMAVSGGELFF

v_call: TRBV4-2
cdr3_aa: CASGSSGRGSYEQYF